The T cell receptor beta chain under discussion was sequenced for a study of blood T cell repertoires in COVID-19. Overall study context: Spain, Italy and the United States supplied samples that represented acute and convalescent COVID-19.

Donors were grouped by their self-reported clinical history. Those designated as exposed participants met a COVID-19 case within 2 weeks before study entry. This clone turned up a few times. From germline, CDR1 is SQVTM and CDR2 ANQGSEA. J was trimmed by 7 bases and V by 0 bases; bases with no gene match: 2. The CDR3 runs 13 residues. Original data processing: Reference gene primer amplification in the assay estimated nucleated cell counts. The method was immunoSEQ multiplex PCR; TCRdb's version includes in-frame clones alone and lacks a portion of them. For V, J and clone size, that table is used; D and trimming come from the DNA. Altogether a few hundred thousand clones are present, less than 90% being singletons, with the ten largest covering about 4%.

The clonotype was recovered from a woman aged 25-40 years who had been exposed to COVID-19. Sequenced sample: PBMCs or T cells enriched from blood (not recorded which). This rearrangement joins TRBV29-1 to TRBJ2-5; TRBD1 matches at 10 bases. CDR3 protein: CSVEERQGATQYF. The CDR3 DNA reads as TGCAGCGTTGAAGAACGACAGGGGGCGACCCAGTACTTC.